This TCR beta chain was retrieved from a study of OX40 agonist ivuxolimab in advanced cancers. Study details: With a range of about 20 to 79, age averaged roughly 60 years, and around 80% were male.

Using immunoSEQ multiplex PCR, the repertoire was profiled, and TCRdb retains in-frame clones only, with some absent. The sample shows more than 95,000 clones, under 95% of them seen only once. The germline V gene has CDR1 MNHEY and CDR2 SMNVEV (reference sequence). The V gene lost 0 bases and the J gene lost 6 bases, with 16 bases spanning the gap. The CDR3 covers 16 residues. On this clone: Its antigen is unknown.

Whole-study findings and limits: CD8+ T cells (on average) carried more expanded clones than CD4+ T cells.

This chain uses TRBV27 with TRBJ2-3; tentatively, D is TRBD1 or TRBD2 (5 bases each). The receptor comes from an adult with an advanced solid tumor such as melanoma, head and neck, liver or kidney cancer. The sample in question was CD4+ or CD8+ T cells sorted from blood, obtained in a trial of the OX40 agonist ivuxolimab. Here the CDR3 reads CASSLSPGPIRDTQYF. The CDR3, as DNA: TGTGCCAGCAGTTTATCCCCGGGACCAATCCGGGATACGCAGTATTTT.